This TCR beta chain derives from a study of blood T cells in healthy people across ages (dated by TCRdb to between 2014 and 2016). For context, the study as a whole: In model experiments, roughly one uniquely barcoded TCR beta cDNA molecule per two T cells was captured by template switching. The study analyzed two additional independent replicas of 1 million unique cDNA reads from the same blood draw for two donors, one aged 18 to 29 and one aged 80 or older. The study measured age-related changes in TCR beta repertoire diversity using deep sequencing normalized with unique cDNA molecular identifiers. Four age groups were formed from the donors: young (average 16 years), middle-aged (around 39), aged (roughly 59) and long-lived (about 75). Donors of different ages were randomly distributed across sequencing lanes to avoid experimental bias.

Notes on this clonotype: Its antigen specificity is not known. Sequence at one end of the junction differs from germline and may be a read error.

The CDR3, cysteine through phenylalanine, is 13 amino acids long. Just CDR3 DNA is preserved here, 39 bases in frame from base 1. The CDR1 and CDR2 encoded by the germline V gene are SNHLY and FYNNEI. The library was prepared using 5' RACE. Sequencing was performed on an Illumina HiSeq 2500. The second PCR ran for about 6 to 12 cycles and used a J-beta primer mix along with a sample-barcoded 5' primer. A unique molecular identifier was introduced onto each TCR beta cDNA molecule by a template-switch 5' adaptor carrying 12 random nucleotides. Each sample yielded at least 2.5 million CDR3-containing paired-end reads. All of the RNA was converted into first-strand cDNA using the Mint cDNA synthesis kit, with a TRBC-specific oligonucleotide serving as the primer. All cDNA was treated with uracil-DNA glycosylase and then went through a first 18-cycle PCR with the universal primers M1SS and BC2_uni_R. The study's own analysis went as follows. For normalization, 1 million high-quality reads, each with a distinct molecular identifier, were randomly selected from each sample. Reads sharing molecular identifiers were discarded rather than binned into consensus sequences. CDR3 identification, clonotype clustering and error correction used MiTCR with a Q25 quality threshold and the strictest error-elimination algorithm. A nonparametric unseen species model with Euler transformation was used to estimate a lower bound on total TCR beta diversity. TCRdb reanalyzed the raw reads on its own, using fastp at Q25 for trimming and MiXCR for clone calling, and kept in-frame beta chains. Records with the same CDR3 protein are collapsed into one entry carrying the most frequent genes and DNA. TCRdb's processing, not the study's, gives the V and J calls here. Recorded for this sample are 780,000 or so distinct CDR3 sequences; just over 55% of them occurred a single time. The leading ten clones occupy roughly 26% of the sample.

Overall study results and their limits: Conclusive comparison of naive and antigen-experienced compartments was prevented by the profiling of bulk unsorted PBMCs. There was a strong correlation between observed TCR beta diversity and the percentage of naive T cells measured by flow cytometry. Estimates of total diversity based on one million sequenced T cells were considered lower bounds and underestimates. Donor CMV infection status was unknown, potentially confounding age-related changes in expanded clonotypes. Observed TCR beta diversity per million T cells fell roughly linearly with age, and a significant reduction was already apparent by age roughly 40. The long-lived group showed more naive CD4+ T cells, fewer expanded clones and increased TCR diversity than the aged group, suggesting age selection.

Donors were a few dozen systemically healthy Caucasian individuals from Russia aged roughly 6 to 100 years. Each donor gave around 9 milliliters of peripheral blood, collected into EDTA-treated Vacutainer tubes. PBMCs were isolated by Ficoll-Paque density-gradient centrifugation, with at least 7 million obtained per sample. Total RNA was extracted from PBMCs with Trizol reagent, with at least 6 micrograms obtained per sample. Naive CD45RAhigh/CD27high T cell percentages were measured by flow cytometry on a PBMC aliquot from every donor. The sequence is built from TRBV2 and TRBJ2-4; no D gene is confidently identified. Sequencing used blood. The clonotype originates from a man between 40 and 49 years old in good health. The CDR3 region reads CASSDRTKNIQYF. The DNA is TGTGCCAGCAGTGACAGGACCAAGAACATTCAGTACTTC.